This T cell receptor beta chain stems from a study of blood T cells in healthy people across ages. The V gene's germline CDR1 is SGHTS and CDR2 YDEGEE. The CDR3 consists of 14 residues. Together with a sample-barcoded 5' primer, a J-beta primer mix was included in a second PCR lasting roughly 6 to 12 cycles. TCRdb re-derived calls from the 5' RACE reads in MiXCR, one entry per CDR3 protein. The data contain roughly 1,100,000 distinct CDR3 sequences, approximately 25% of them singletons. All donors came from Russia, were Caucasian and healthy, and spanned ages roughly 6 to 95. These data also formed part of another study, on T cells of mothers and their children. That work adds: Clones that were microchimeric and persistent were not detected among T cells.

Sample: blood. The sequence came from a girl aged 2-10 years in good health. This chain connects TRBV5-8 to TRBJ2-1, with D maybe TRBD1 (6 bases). Near its end, the DNA agrees better with TRBJ2-5, so the J call may be wrong. In DNA form, the CDR3 reads TGTGCCAGCAACTACTTAGGGGGAACTGAGACCCAGTACTTC. Translated: CASNYLGGTETQYF.